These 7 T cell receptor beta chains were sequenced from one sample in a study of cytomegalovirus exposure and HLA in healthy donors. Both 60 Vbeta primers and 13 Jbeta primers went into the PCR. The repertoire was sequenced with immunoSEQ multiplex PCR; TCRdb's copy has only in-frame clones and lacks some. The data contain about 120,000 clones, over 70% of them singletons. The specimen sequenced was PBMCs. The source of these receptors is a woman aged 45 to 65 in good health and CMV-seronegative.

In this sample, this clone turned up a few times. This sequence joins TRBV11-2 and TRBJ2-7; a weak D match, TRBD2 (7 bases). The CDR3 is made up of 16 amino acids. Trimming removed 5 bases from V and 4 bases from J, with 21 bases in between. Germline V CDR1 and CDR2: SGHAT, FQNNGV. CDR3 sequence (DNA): TGTGCCAGCAGCACCCTGCGGGGGCGGACTAGTTACGAGCAGTACTTC. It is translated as CASSTLRGRTSYEQYF.

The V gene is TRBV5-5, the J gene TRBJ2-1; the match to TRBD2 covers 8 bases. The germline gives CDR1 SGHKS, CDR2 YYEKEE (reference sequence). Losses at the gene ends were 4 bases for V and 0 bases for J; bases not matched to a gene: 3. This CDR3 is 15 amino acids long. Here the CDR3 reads CASSQTSGSYNEQFF. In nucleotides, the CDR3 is TGTGCCAGCAGCCAAACTAGCGGCTCCTACAATGAGCAGTTCTTC.

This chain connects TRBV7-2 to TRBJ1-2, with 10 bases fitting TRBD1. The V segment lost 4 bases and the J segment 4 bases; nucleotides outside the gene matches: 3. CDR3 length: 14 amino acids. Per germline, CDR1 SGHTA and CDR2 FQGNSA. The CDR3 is CASSWGQGSYGYTF. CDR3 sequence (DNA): TGTGCCAGCAGCTGGGGACAGGGGAGCTATGGCTACACCTTC.

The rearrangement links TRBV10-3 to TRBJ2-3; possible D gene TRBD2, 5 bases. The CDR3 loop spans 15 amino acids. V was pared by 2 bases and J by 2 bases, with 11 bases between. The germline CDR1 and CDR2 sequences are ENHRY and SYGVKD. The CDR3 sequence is CAISEAGGPTDTQYF. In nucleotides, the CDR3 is TGTGCCATCAGTGAGGCGGGCGGGCCCACAGATACGCAGTATTTT.

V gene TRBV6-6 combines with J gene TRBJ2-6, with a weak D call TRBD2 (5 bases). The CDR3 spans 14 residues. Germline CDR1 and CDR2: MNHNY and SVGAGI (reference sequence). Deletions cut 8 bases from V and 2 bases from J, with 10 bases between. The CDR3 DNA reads TGTGCCAGCTTGCCGAGGGCTGGGGCCAACGTCCTGACTTTC. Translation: CASLPRAGANVLTF.

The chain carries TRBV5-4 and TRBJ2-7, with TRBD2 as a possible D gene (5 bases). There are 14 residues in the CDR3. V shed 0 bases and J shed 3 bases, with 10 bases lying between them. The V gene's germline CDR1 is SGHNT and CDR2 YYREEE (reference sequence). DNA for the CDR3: TGTGCCAGCAGCTTGGTTGGGAGTGACTACGAGCAGTACTTC. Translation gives CASSLVGSDYEQYF.

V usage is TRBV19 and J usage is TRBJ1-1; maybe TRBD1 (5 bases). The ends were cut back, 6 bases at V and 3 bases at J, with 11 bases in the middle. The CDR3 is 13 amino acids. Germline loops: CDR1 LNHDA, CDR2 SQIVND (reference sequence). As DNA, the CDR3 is TGTGCCAGTAGCCAGGGCTGGGACACTGAAGCTTTCTTT. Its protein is CASSQGWDTEAFF.